The rows below give T cell receptor beta chains drawn from one sample of a study of Ad26.COV2.S vaccination and SARS-CoV-2 variants. The assay was immunoSEQ multiplex PCR, and TCRdb's table has in-frame clones only and misses some. The sample holds about 480,000 clones, around nine tenths seen once. Sequencing was performed on peripheral blood, taken in a trial of Ad26.COV2.S vaccine versus placebo. All receptors come from a person aged 18-60 years who received the Ad26.COV2.S COVID-19 vaccine or a placebo. CDR3s include the opening cysteine and the closing phenylalanine or tryptophan. D genes are given only for firm matches. Size values are once, few and many counts, or a class for expanded clones, and some rows have none.

D gene	V gene	clone size	J gene	CDR3 protein	CDR3 DNA
.	TRBV12-3/TRBV12-4	.	TRBJ2-7	CASSLGDYEQYF	TGTGCCAGCAGTTTAGGGGACTACGAGCAGTACTTC
TRBD2	TRBV19	.	TRBJ2-1	CASSIGRGGVVGLAGAYNEQFF	TGTGCCAGTAGTATTGGCAGGGGAGGCGTCGTAGGACTAGCGGGGGCCTACAATGAGCAGTTCTTC
.	TRBV5-1	.	TRBJ2-2	CASSLGLALGTGELFF	TGCGCCAGCAGCTTGGGGCTAGCCCTAGGGACCGGGGAGCTGTTTTTT
.	TRBV28	.	TRBJ1-2	CASSSHPPGAQDGYTF	TGTGCCAGCAGTTCCCACCCTCCAGGGGCCCAAGATGGCTACACCTTC
TRBD2	TRBV30	once	TRBJ2-3	CAWSVLAGFTDTQYF	TGTGCCTGGAGTGTACTAGCGGGATTCACAGATACGCAGTATTTT
.	TRBV30	few	TRBJ1-1	CAWRVLVNTEAFF	TGTGCCTGGAGGGTTTTGGTGAACACTGAAGCTTTCTTT
.	TRBV5-4	.	TRBJ2-3	CASSFGGSTDTQYF	TGTGCCAGCAGCTTCGGCGGATCCACAGATACGCAGTATTTT
.	TRBV25-1	.	TRBJ2-3	CASSGQGRGTTQYF	TGTGCCAGCAGTGGACAGGGCCGGGGGACTACGCAGTATTTT
.	TRBV5-4	.	TRBJ2-5	CASSYTGGEETQYF	TGTGCCAGCAGCTATACAGGGGGGGAAGAGACCCAGTACTTC
TRBD1	TRBV5-1	.	TRBJ1-1	CASSLTGVVAFF	TGCGCCAGCAGCCTGACAGGGGTAGTAGCTTTCTTT
.	TRBV12-3/TRBV12-4	.	TRBJ1-3	CASSPWGNTIYF	TGTGCCAGCAGCCCTTGGGGAAACACCATATATTTT
.	TRBV27	few	TRBJ2-7	CASSPLGKTYEQYF	TGTGCCAGCAGCCCGCTGGGGAAAACCTACGAGCAGTACTTC
.	TRBV28	.	TRBJ1-6	CASRRGLVSPLHF	TGTGCCAGCAGGAGAGGCCTGGTTTCACCCCTCCACTTT
.	TRBV3-1/TRBV3-2	.	TRBJ1-2	CASSQDNNYGYTF	TGTGCCAGCAGCCAAGACAATAACTATGGCTACACCTTC
.	TRBV6-1	.	TRBJ2-7	CASSEGLGVSYEQYF	TGTGCCAGCAGTGAAGGCCTTGGGGTATCCTACGAGCAGTACTTC
.	TRBV3-1/TRBV3-2	few	TRBJ1-2	CASSQVGVLNYGYTF	TGTGCCAGCAGCCAAGTAGGTGTCCTGAACTATGGCTACACCTTC
.	TRBV15	.	TRBJ1-2	CATSRGGEHSYGYTF	TGTGCCACCAGCAGAGGAGGAGAACACAGCTATGGCTACACCTTC
.	TRBV9	.	TRBJ1-5	CASSRGVRQPQHF	TGTGCCAGCAGCAGAGGGGTACGCCAGCCCCAGCATTTT
TRBD2	TRBV28	.	TRBJ2-3	CASSLISGGDTQYF	TGTGCCAGCAGTTTGATTAGCGGGGGAGATACGCAGTATTTT
.	TRBV30	.	TRBJ1-5	CAWSRRDQPQHF	TGTGCCTGGAGTCGGAGGGATCAGCCCCAGCATTTT
TRBD2	TRBV28	.	TRBJ2-1	CASSQTSGSWNEQFF	TGTGCCAGCAGTCAAACTAGCGGGAGCTGGAATGAGCAGTTCTTC
.	TRBV10-3	.	TRBJ1-1	CAIMGSLDTEAFF	TGTGCCATCATGGGGAGTTTGGACACTGAAGCTTTCTTT
TRBD2	TRBV6-2/TRBV6-3	.	TRBJ2-1	CASSTTSGSSDEQFF	TGTGCCAGCAGTACCACTAGCGGGAGTAGCGATGAGCAGTTCTTC
.	TRBV5-4	.	TRBJ1-5	CASSLPDQPQHF	TGTGCCAGCAGCTTGCCAGATCAGCCCCAGCATTTT
.	TRBV28	once	TRBJ2-1	CASSPPNAAVWSEQFF	TGTGCCAGCAGTCCCCCTAATGCAGCGGTTTGGAGTGAGCAGTTCTTC
TRBD1	TRBV3-1/TRBV3-2	.	TRBJ2-7	CASSPRRPDRGRYEQYF	TGTGCCAGCAGCCCACGGCGTCCCGACAGGGGTAGGTACGAGCAGTACTTC
.	TRBV19	.	TRBJ2-2	CASSRRGLAGQNTGELFF	TGTGCCAGCAGCCGGCGGGGGCTGGCGGGCCAGAACACCGGGGAGCTGTTTTTT
.	TRBV24-1	.	TRBJ2-1	CATSDNNEQFF	TGTGCCACCAGTGATAACAATGAGCAGTTCTTC
.	TRBV12-3/TRBV12-4	.	TRBJ2-1	CASSAPVGNEQFF	TGTGCCAGCAGTGCTCCCGTTGGAAATGAGCAGTTCTTC
.	TRBV5-6	few	TRBJ2-1	CASSLGDWNYNEQFF	TGTGCCAGCAGCTTGGGTGACTGGAACTACAATGAGCAGTTCTTC
TRBD1	TRBV10-3	.	TRBJ1-4	CAISIDRDNEKLFF	TGTGCCATCAGCATAGACAGGGATAATGAAAAACTGTTTTTT
TRBD2	TRBV27	.	TRBJ2-2	CASSARLAGGTGELFF	TGTGCCAGCAGTGCCCGACTAGCGGGAGGAACCGGGGAGCTGTTTTTT
TRBD2	TRBV6-1	.	TRBJ2-1	CASSEARTSVYNEQFF	TGTGCCAGCAGTGAAGCGCGGACTAGTGTCTACAATGAGCAGTTCTTC
.	TRBV9	.	TRBJ1-1	CASSPPRAGTFF	TGTGCCAGCAGCCCCCCCCGGGCAGGAACTTTCTTT
TRBD1	TRBV7-8	.	TRBJ1-5	CASSPRTGRYGNQPQHF	TGTGCCAGCAGCCCGCGGACAGGACGATATGGCAATCAGCCCCAGCATTTT
.	TRBV5-1	.	TRBJ2-1	CASSLDSRARAGGEQFF	TGCGCCAGCAGCTTGGATAGCCGAGCACGAGCAGGTGGTGAGCAGTTCTTC
.	TRBV5-1	.	TRBJ1-1	CASSPTAVNTEAFF	TGCGCCAGCAGTCCCACAGCCGTGAACACTGAAGCTTTCTTT
TRBD2	TRBV14	.	TRBJ2-2	CASSPRGLAAGELFF	TGTGCCAGCAGTCCTCGAGGACTAGCCGCCGGGGAGCTGTTTTTT
.	TRBV28	.	TRBJ2-7	CATRSYEQYF	TGTGCCACCAGGAGCTACGAGCAGTACTTC
TRBD1	TRBV11-3	.	TRBJ2-5	CASSFGTAETQYF	TGTGCCAGCAGCTTCGGGACAGCAGAGACCCAGTACTTC